The following is a TCR beta chain sequence with its context. The antigen is undetermined. In the same sample, other DNA sequences code for this CDR3. The CDR3 contains 16 residues. The ends lost 4 bases at V and 4 bases at J; junction bases unmatched: 5. Germline V gene lookup returns CDR1 SNHLY and CDR2 FYNNEI. This sample was included in a study of long-term antiretroviral therapy in people with HIV. Notes on the study in general: Diversity measured after ART increased yet remained under transplant donor controls.

Survey-level immunoSEQ v3.0 assays were run. Here immunoSEQ multiplex PCR was the method, and the copy in TCRdb shows in-frame clones only, minus some. The table shows over 40,000 clones, with roughly 95% occurring only once. The V call is TRBV2, the J call TRBJ2-5, with 14 bases that match TRBD2. The TCR originated in a woman in her 50s with HIV. Sequencing used unsorted PBMCs, obtained 3.7 years after starting antiretroviral therapy. In DNA form, the CDR3 reads TGTGCCAGCAGTGGAAGACTAGCGGGGGGGAGAGAGACCCAGTACTTC. Translated: CASSGRLAGGRETQYF.